Listed here are 19 T cell receptor beta chains from one sample, sequenced in a study of T cells in Graves' hyperthyroidism and ophthalmopathy. RNA transcripts yielded amplified TCR beta CDR3 regions. TCR CDR3 underwent first-round RT-PCR with the HTBI primer set. TCRdb re-analysed the multiplex PCR reads in MiXCR, keeping a single row per CDR3 protein. The sample contains around 340,000 distinct CDR3 sequences, roughly 23% of which appear only once. The sequencing input was blood. Receptors were obtained from a woman between 50 and 59 years old with Graves' hyperthyroidism.

This clonotype was recorded at least ten times. CDR3 amino acids: CASAVGGNTEAFF. Written as DNA, the CDR3 is TGTGCTAGTGCCGTGGGGGGAAACACTGAAGCTTTCTTT. The chain couples TRBV12-5 to TRBJ1-1; tentative D call: TRBD1 (5 bases). CDR1 and CDR2 (germline): LGHNT, FRNRAP. V lost 7 bases to trimming and J lost 2 bases, with 11 bases between them. The CDR3 extends over 13 amino acids.

Ten or more counts support this clonotype. The rearrangement links TRBV7-9 to TRBJ1-2; D may be TRBD1 (5 bases). Germline V gene data show CDR1 as SEHNR and CDR2 as FQNEAQ (reference sequence). The CDR3 extends over 15 amino acids. Between the trimmed V and J ends, which lost 5 bases and 4 bases, there was a span of 17 bases. CDR3 residues: CASSLTGDPFYGYTF. In DNA, the CDR3 is TGTGCCAGCAGCCTTACAGGAGACCCCTTCTATGGCTACACCTTC.

This clonotype was recorded many times. This chain links TRBV19 with TRBJ2-7; 8 bases map to TRBD2. CDR3 length: 17 amino acids. The V gene's germline CDR1 is LNHDA and CDR2 SQIVND (reference sequence). Losses at the gene ends were 10 bases for V and 0 bases for J; bases not matched to a gene: 17. CDR3 DNA: TGTGCCACCTCGGGGGGGAGGCTAGTCCACGACTCCTACGAGCAGTACTTC. Amino acids: CATSGGRLVHDSYEQYF. The complete variable domain, with remaining parts taken from reference TRBV19 and TRBJ2-7, reads DGGITQSPKYLFRKEGQNVTLSCEQNLNHDAMYWYRQDPGQGLRLIYYSQIVNDFQKGDIAEGYSVSREKKESFPLTVTSAQKNPTAFYLCATSGGRLVHDSYEQYFGPGTRLTVT.

The rearrangement joins TRBV20-1 to TRBJ2-1, with 12 nucleotides matching TRBD2. The ends lost 4 bases at V and 4 bases at J; junction bases unmatched: 14. CDR1 is DFQATT and CDR2 is SNEGSKA in the germline V gene (reference sequence). The CDR3 is 18 residues long. CDR3 coding DNA: TGCAGTGCTAAACCCCTCCCAGGACTAGCGGGACGGTACAATGAGCAGTTCTTC. Translating it yields CSAKPLPGLAGRYNEQFF.

This rearrangement joins TRBV18 to TRBJ2-1; 10 nucleotides line up with TRBD1. Trimming cost V 3 bases and J 9 bases; bases outside gene matches: 5. The germline CDR1 and CDR2 sequences are KGHSH and LQKENI. The CDR3 runs to 14 residues. The chain's CDR3 is CASSPGQGLGEQFF. CDR3 nucleotides: TGTGCCAGCTCACCGGGACAGGGGTTGGGTGAGCAGTTCTTC.

This clonotype has a handful of counts. This sequence joins TRBV10-1 and TRBJ2-7, with D uncertain. Germline V lookup: CDR1 WNHNN, CDR2 SYGVQD (reference sequence). V dropped 2 bases and J dropped 6 bases, with 14 bases sitting between them. CDR3 length: 14 amino acids. The CDR3 loop is CASSEAGSLGEQYF. CDR3 bases: TGCGCCAGCAGTGAGGCCGGAAGTCTAGGCGAGCAGTACTTC.

This clonotype was seen a few times. V usage is TRBV9 and J usage is TRBJ2-7, with D possibly TRBD2 on 7 matching bases. From germline, CDR1 is SGDLS and CDR2 YYNGEE. The CDR3 runs 15 residues. Trimming pared 4 bases from V and 5 bases from J, leaving 19 bases between. The DNA of the CDR3 is TGTGCCAGCAGCCAGAGGGAGGGGGTGGGGCACGAGCAGTACTTC. It translates to CASSQREGVGHEQYF.

This clonotype was counted many times. The chain links TRBV12-3 or TRBV12-4 to TRBJ1-5, with D maybe TRBD1 (5 bases). The germline V and J ends were trimmed by 6 bases and 6 bases, with 12 bases remaining between them. The CDR3 extends over 13 amino acids. CDR3 sequence (DNA): TGTGCCAGCAGCCTCCAGGGAGGTCAGCCCCAGCATTTT. Translation gives CASSLQGGQPQHF.

This clonotype occurred once. The chain carries TRBV28 and TRBJ2-7, with TRBD2 matching over 15 bases. Per germline, CDR1 MDHEN and CDR2 SYDVKM. Trimming removed 6 bases from V and 0 bases from J; junction bases left unmatched: 6. This CDR3 is built from 17 residues. The CDR3 DNA sequence: TGTGCCAGCAGCCAGCCGGGACTAGCGGGAGGCTCCTACGAGCAGTACTTC. It specifies CASSQPGLAGGSYEQYF.

V gene TRBV29-1 combines with J gene TRBJ2-6; 9 bases match TRBD1. The CDR3 contains 16 residues. The germline CDR1 and CDR2 sequences are SQVTM and ANQGSEA. The junction had 7 bases not matched to a gene; V was cut back by 7 bases and J by 0 bases. The CDR3 DNA reads as TGCAGCGAGAAGACAGGGGGTAGCTCTGGGGCCAACGTCCTGACTTTC. Its protein is CSEKTGGSSGANVLTF.

In its sample, this clonotype was seen many times. The chain links TRBV7-2 to TRBJ1-3, with D possibly being TRBD1 (6 bases). V was cut by 6 bases and J by 0 bases, with 12 bases left in between. The CDR3 loop spans 15 amino acids. Germline lookup yields CDR1 SGHTA and CDR2 FQGNSA. CDR3 coding DNA: TGTGCCAGCAGACGAGACAGGAGCTCTGGAAACACCATATATTTT. Translated, it gives CASRRDRSSGNTIYF.

This clonotype showed up many times. The V gene is TRBV2, the J gene TRBJ1-1, with 8 nucleotides matching TRBD1. The junction had 4 bases not matched to a gene; V was cut back by 3 bases and J by 1 base. CDR3 length equals 15 residues. Looked up from germline, CDR1 is SNHLY and CDR2 is FYNNEI. CDR3 sequence reads: CASSEGTGPNTEAFF. CDR3 bases: TGTGCCAGCAGTGAGGGGACAGGCCCGAACACTGAAGCTTTCTTT.

This clonotype appeared a few times. This chain joins TRBV2 and TRBJ2-6; either TRBD1 or TRBD2 may fit D (5 bases each). The V gene lost 2 bases and the J gene lost 4 bases, with 15 bases spanning the gap. This CDR3 is 17 amino acids long. Germline V gives CDR1 SNHLY, CDR2 FYNNEI. CDR3 nucleotide sequence: TGTGCCAGCAGTGAAAGGGGACCCCAAGGCGGGGCCAACGTCCTGACTTTC. It translates to CASSERGPQGGANVLTF. The entire variable domain, with the rest obtained from reference TRBV2 and TRBJ2-6, is as follows: EPEVTQTPSHQVTQMGQEVILRCVPISNHLYFYWYRQILGQKVEFLVSFYNNEISEKSEIFDDQFSVERPDGSNFTLKIRSTKLEDSAMYFCASSERGPQGGANVLTFGAGSRLTVL.

This rearrangement joins TRBV7-9 to TRBJ2-1, with 14 bases matching TRBD2. CDR3 length equals 16 residues. V lost 5 bases, J lost 8 bases, and 8 bases stayed unmatched. The germline V gene encodes CDR1 SEHNR and CDR2 FQNEAQ (reference sequence). The CDR3 reads CASSTTGTSGSDEQFF. The CDR3 DNA reads TGTGCCAGCAGCACTACCGGGACTAGCGGGAGTGATGAGCAGTTCTTC.

This clonotype appeared many times. The chain combines TRBV20-1 with TRBJ2-2; tentatively, D is TRBD2 (7 bases). The germline V gene has CDR1 DFQATT and CDR2 SNEGSKA (reference sequence). Trimming pared 3 bases from V and 4 bases from J, leaving 12 bases between. CDR3 length: 14 amino acids. The CDR3 DNA follows: TGCAGTGCTAGTAGGGGGGGAAGCACCGGGGAGCTGTTTTTT. Protein product: CSASRGGSTGELFF.

The chain has TRBV7-3 and TRBJ2-3, with TRBD1 as a possible D gene (6 bases). Germline V gene lookup returns CDR1 SGHTA and CDR2 FQGTGA. Trimming cost V 5 bases and J 5 bases, with 14 bases left between them. The CDR3 loop spans 14 amino acids. The CDR3 sequence is CASSGGGQQDTQYF. The CDR3 nucleotides are TGTGCCAGCAGCGGGGGCGGACAACAAGATACGCAGTATTTT.

V is TRBV4-1 and J is TRBJ1-4, with D unresolved. Germline V gene data show CDR1 as MGHRA and CDR2 as YSYEKL. The V gene lost 8 bases and the J gene lost 13 bases, with 20 bases spanning the gap. The CDR3 extends over 13 amino acids. The CDR3 DNA is TGCGCCAGCGAAGGAGGGTCAGGACGAAGACTGTTTTTT. Protein sequence: CASEGGSGRRLFF.

The table lists this clonotype with many counts. The chain employs TRBV18 and TRBJ1-1; D is undetermined. CDR1 and CDR2 (germline): KGHSH, LQKENI. This CDR3 has 13 residues. V was pared by 5 bases and J by 3 bases, with 10 bases between. The DNA of the CDR3 is TGTGCCAGCTCATCAACTGCGGACACTGAAGCTTTCTTT. This codes for CASSSTADTEAFF. Based on the CDR3 plus reference TRBV18 and TRBJ1-1, the full variable domain is NAGVMQNPRHLVRRRGQEARLRCSPMKGHSHVYWYRQLPEEGLKFMVYLQKENIIDESGMPKERFSAEFPKEGPSILRIQQVVRGDSAAYFCASSSTADTEAFFGQGTRLTVV.

The chain carries TRBV4-1 and TRBJ1-2; D gene ambiguous. V was cut by 1 base and J by 6 bases, with 12 bases left in between. Germline values: CDR1 MGHRA, CDR2 YSYEKL. The CDR3 runs 14 residues. The CDR3 DNA follows: TGCGCCAGCAGCCAAGCATGGGCGAGGGATGGCTACACCTTC. Amino acids: CASSQAWARDGYTF.